The sample holds one count of the clone carrying this TCR beta chain. Its target is not known. PCR amplification relied on 60 Vbeta primers (plus 13 Jbeta primers). Authors' methods: Later work found tens of millions of unique TCR beta chains, with roughly 11 million shared. The assay was immunoSEQ multiplex PCR, and TCRdb's table has in-frame clones only and misses some. V and J calls and clone size are copied from that table; D and trimming were computed from the DNA. The sample contains around 110,000 clones, roughly 82% of which appear only once. The sample comes from a study of cytomegalovirus exposure and HLA in healthy donors. Study-wide results and caveats: For TCR beta chains, V- and J-gene trimming was later linked to a missense DCLRE1C variant.

The TCR was taken from a man aged 25 to 40 in good health and CMV-seropositive. The sample comprised PBMCs.

This CDR3 is CASSEWYTGTVNQPQHF. The CDR3 DNA reads TGTGCCAGCAGTGAATGGTATACAGGGACCGTAAATCAGCCCCAGCATTTT. V gene TRBV2 combines with J gene TRBJ1-5, with a possible D match to TRBD1 (6 bases). Trimming pared 2 bases from V and 4 bases from J, leaving 18 bases between. The CDR3 spans 17 residues. Germline V gene lookup returns CDR1 SNHLY and CDR2 FYNNEI.